This entry features one T cell receptor beta chain sequence. The table lists this clone with a count of one. Its antigen is currently not known. It has no much larger one-base neighbor in the sample; base qualities were not kept. The CDR3 regions of human TCRbeta chains were analyzed by immunosequencing. The authors processed their data as follows. TCRs in the repertoires were matched against a reference library of SARS-CoV-2-specific TCRs that had been generated with the MIRA antigen-specificity platform. Breadth was defined as the fraction of unique TCRs that were SARS-CoV-2-associated. Depth was defined as the fraction of total T cells that were SARS-CoV-2-associated. Using the MIRA data, each spike-specific TCR was mapped to the spike region that the TCR reacts to and placed in a CD4 or CD8 class. Log10-transformed breadth and depth values were compared by one-way ANOVA with Sidak's multiple comparisons tests. TCRdb stores this immuneACCESS table with in-frame sequences only. Part of the clones is absent; in the studies checked, under half of the shortfall reflects unresolved V genes, and no reason is known for the rest. Clonal size and the V and J genes are those of that table, whereas D and trimming came from the DNA. Across this sample there are approximately 140,000 clones, with 94% seen only once. Roughly 1.3% of the sample belongs to the ten largest clones.

These data originate in a study of T cell responses to AZD1222 COVID-19 vaccine (dated by TCRdb to about 2021). Context from the whole study: AZD1222 recipients given second doses at about 4 weeks or at about 12 weeks were pooled, since spike-specific TCR depth and breadth were not found to differ between the two schedules. A total of just over 230 trial participants underwent TCR sequencing, of whom under 220 had received two doses of AZD1222 and around 26 had received two doses of the MenACWY control vaccine. Trial participants were enrolled by age into subgroups of 18-55, 56-69 and 70-plus years, and about 150, 27 and 61 TCR-sequenced participants, respectively, were included in these subgroups.

The junction shows trimming of 2 bases on V and 8 bases on J, and the gene matches do not reach 4 bases of it. The germline V gene (reference sequence) supplies CDR1 MNHNY and CDR2 SVGAGI. Reading from cysteine to phenylalanine, the CDR3 counts 14 amino acids. The kept DNA is CDR3 alone, 42 bases in frame from the first base. Explained via the paper, the time point label denotes: baseline before first vaccination. Samples from vaccinated people were obtained from the UK trials COV001 and COV002, which included a single-blind randomized controlled phase 2/3 trial of AZD1222 (ChAdOx1 nCoV-19) in healthy adults. Trial participant PBMC samples were collected at day 0 and day 28 after the second dose for TCRbeta chain sequencing. General study outcomes and caveats: Only five or six AZD1222 recipients were SARS-CoV-2 seropositive at baseline, limiting conclusions about previously exposed vaccinees. The 56-69-year group was small, and its depth increase did not reach significance, likely because of low power. Reportedly, almost half of the unique spike-specific TCRs recognized epitopes lying outside the regions that are mutated in the B.1.351 and B.1.1.7 variants. CD4 TCRs associated with the vaccine covered the entire spike protein, and the dominant responses were in regions 160-218 and 743-854. Because no day 14 peak-response samples were available, repertoires were characterized only after the peak T cell response. Participants were mostly white British and included more females than males, and it was suggested by the authors that clonal diversity may have been underestimated. After two AZD1222 doses, spike-specific TCR breadth and depth were significantly higher than at day 0 and than in MenACWY recipients.

This TCR came from an adult in good health. The receptor chain draws on TRBV6-6 and TRBJ1-4; 8 central nucleotides agree with TRBD1. Material: peripheral blood, obtained on day 0 of AZD1222 vaccination. DNA sequence: TGTGCCAGCAGTTACCCGGGACAGGTCGAAAAACTGTTTTTT. It is translated as CASSYPGQVEKLFF.